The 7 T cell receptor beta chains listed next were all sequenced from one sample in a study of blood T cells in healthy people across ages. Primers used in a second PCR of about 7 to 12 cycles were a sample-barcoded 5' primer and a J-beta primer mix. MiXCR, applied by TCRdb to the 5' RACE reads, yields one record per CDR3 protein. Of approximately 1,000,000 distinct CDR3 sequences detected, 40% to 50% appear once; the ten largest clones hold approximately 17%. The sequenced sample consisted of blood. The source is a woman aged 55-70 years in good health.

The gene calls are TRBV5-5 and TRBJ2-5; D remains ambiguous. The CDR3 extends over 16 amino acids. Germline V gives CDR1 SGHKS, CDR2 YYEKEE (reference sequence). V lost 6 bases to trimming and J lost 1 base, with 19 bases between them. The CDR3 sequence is CASNRVQVAFQETQYF. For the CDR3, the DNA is TGTGCCAGCAACCGAGTACAAGTGGCGTTCCAAGAGACCCAGTACTTC.

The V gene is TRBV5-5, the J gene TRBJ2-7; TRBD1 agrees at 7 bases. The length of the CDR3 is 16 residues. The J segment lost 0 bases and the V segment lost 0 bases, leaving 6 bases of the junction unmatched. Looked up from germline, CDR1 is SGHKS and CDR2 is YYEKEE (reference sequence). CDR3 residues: CASSLGGQMSSYEQYF. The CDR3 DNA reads TGTGCCAGCAGCTTGGGGGGACAGATGAGCTCCTACGAGCAGTACTTC.

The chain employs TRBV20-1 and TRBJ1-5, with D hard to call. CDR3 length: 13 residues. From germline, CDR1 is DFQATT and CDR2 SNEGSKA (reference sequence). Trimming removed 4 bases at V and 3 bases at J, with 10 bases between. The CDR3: CSATGLFNQPQHF. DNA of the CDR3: TGCAGTGCTACCGGGCTGTTCAATCAGCCCCAGCATTTT.

The CDR3 DNA sequence: TGTGCCAGCAGTTTATCTGGAGCGGTTATCAATGAGCAGTTCTTC. Amino acids: CASSLSGAVINEQFF. The gene calls are TRBV12-3 or TRBV12-4 and TRBJ2-1, with D perhaps matching TRBD2 (5 bases). V shed 2 bases and J shed 6 bases, with 14 bases lying between them. The CDR3 contains 15 residues.

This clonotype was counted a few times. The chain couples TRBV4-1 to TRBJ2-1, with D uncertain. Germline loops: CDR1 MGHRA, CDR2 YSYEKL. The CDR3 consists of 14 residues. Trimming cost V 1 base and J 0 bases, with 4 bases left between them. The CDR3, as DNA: TGCGCCAGCAGCCAAGCGTCCTCCTACAATGAGCAGTTCTTC. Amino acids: CASSQASSYNEQFF.

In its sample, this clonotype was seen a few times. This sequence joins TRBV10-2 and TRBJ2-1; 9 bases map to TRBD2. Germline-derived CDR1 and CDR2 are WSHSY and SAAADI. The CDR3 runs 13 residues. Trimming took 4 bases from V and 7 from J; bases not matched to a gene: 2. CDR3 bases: TGCGCCAGCAGTGGCCTAGCGGGAAATGAGCAGTTCTTC. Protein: CASSGLAGNEQFF.

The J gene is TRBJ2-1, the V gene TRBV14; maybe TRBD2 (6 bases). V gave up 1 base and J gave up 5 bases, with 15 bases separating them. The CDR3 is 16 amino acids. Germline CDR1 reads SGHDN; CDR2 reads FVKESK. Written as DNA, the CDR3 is TGTGCCAGCAGCCAAGGCGTCCAGCGGGTCGACAATGAGCAGTTCTTC. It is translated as CASSQGVQRVDNEQFF. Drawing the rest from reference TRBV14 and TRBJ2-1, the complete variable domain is EAGVTQFPSHSVIEKGQTVTLRCDPISGHDNLYWYRRVMGKEIKFLLHFVKESKQDESGMPNNRFLAERTGGTYSTLKVQPAELEDSGVYFCASSQGVQRVDNEQFFGPGTRLTVL.